This TCR beta chain was profiled in a study of cytomegalovirus exposure and HLA in healthy donors. Study context: Out of approximately 170 million T cells, an earlier analysis found fewer than 140 million unique TCR beta sequences in total. Study-level points and caveats: TCR beta sequences numbering over 15,000 were associated with HLA alleles at 0.05 false discovery rate in a later analysis.

Per the germline V gene, CDR1 is MGHRA and CDR2 is YSYEKL. V was shortened by 0 bases and J by 7 bases, with 16 bases between the two germline ends. The CDR3 loop spans 15 amino acids. PCR used 60 Vbeta primers and 13 Jbeta primers. Sequencing was performed with immunoSEQ multiplex PCR; in TCRdb, only in-frame clones are kept and a portion is missing. The sample features 150,000 or so clones, with roughly 1.3% in its top ten. Comment on this clone: The antigen is undetermined.

The source is a woman aged 55-75 years in good health and CMV-seronegative. This chain connects TRBV4-1 to TRBJ2-7; D remains unclear. The sequenced sample was PBMCs. CDR3 amino acids: CASSQDLNSPPEQYF. CDR3 bases: TGCGCCAGCAGCCAAGATCTAAACAGTCCTCCGGAGCAGTACTTC.